The 7 T cell receptor beta chains presented below share a single source sample, sequenced in a study of TIL therapy for anti-PD-1-resistant metastatic lung cancer. Time point here: pre-treatment sample, taken before nivolumab and TIL therapy. The immunoSEQ assay was v3. Libraries were prepared by immunoSEQ multiplex PCR; TCRdb keeps only in-frame clonotypes and omits some of them. The data contain 55,000 or so clones, 80% to 90% of them singletons. Material: blood, obtained at baseline. The receptors originated from a person between 25 and 80 years old with non-small cell lung cancer.

This chain uses TRBV2 with TRBJ1-1; D gene unclear. Trimming left V 5 bases short and J 0 bases short, with 16 bases between. The CDR3 is made up of 16 amino acids. CDR1 SNHLY and CDR2 FYNNEI come from the germline V gene. The CDR3 nucleotides read TGTGCCAGCAGTATAAGCCCACGACTTATGAACACTGAAGCTTTCTTT. Encoded protein: CASSISPRLMNTEAFF.

The chain combines TRBV6-6 with TRBJ2-2, with a tentative D call TRBD2 (6 bases). CDR3 length equals 15 residues. Trimming pared 6 bases from V and 3 bases from J, leaving 14 bases between. Per the germline V gene, CDR1 is MNHNY and CDR2 is SVGAGI (reference sequence). CDR3 amino acids: CASRQRGSDTGELFF. DNA for the CDR3: TGTGCCAGCAGGCAACGGGGGTCGGACACCGGGGAGCTGTTTTTT.

The chain uses TRBV14 and TRBJ2-7; D is unclear. Germline CDR1 SGHDN, CDR2 FVKESK. Trimming shortened V by 3 bases and J by 1 base, and 4 bases separated the two germline ends. The CDR3 sequence is 12 residues long. This chain's CDR3 is CASSHGSYEQYF. For the CDR3, the DNA is TGTGCCAGCAGCCATGGTTCCTACGAGCAGTACTTC.

The chain is built from TRBV5-5 and TRBJ1-1; a weak D match, TRBD1 (5 bases). This CDR3 comprises 15 residues. Trimming left V 1 base short and J 0 bases short, with 10 bases between. Germline lookup yields CDR1 SGHKS and CDR2 YYEKEE (reference sequence). The CDR3 DNA sequence: TGTGCCAGCAGCTTGTATATGGACATGAACACTGAAGCTTTCTTT. Translating gives CASSLYMDMNTEAFF.

This chain links TRBV6-5 with TRBJ1-5; D unresolved. Germline V gene sequence: CDR1 MNHEY, CDR2 SVGAGI. The ends were cut back, 6 bases at V and 4 bases at J, with 10 bases in the middle. This CDR3 comprises 13 residues. The CDR3 region is CASSLNRNQPQHF. In DNA, the CDR3 is TGTGCCAGCAGCCTAAACAGAAATCAGCCCCAGCATTTT.

The rearrangement joins TRBV5-4 to TRBJ1-2; D gene ambiguous. The germline V gene encodes CDR1 SGHNT and CDR2 YYREEE (reference sequence). This CDR3 is built from 13 residues. V shed 0 bases and J shed 8 bases, with 11 bases lying between them. DNA for the CDR3: TGTGCCAGCAGCTTGGCATACAGTTTCGGCTACACCTTC. Translating gives CASSLAYSFGYTF.

As for this clone: Mismatch with germline at one junction end may stem from a read error. This chain links TRBV7-7 with TRBJ1-1; a weak D match, TRBD1 (5 bases). CDR1 is SSHAT, CDR2 FNYEAQ, per germline (reference sequence). This CDR3 is built from 12 residues. The CDR3 nucleotides read TGTGCTAGCAGTGGGGGGAGCACTGAAGCTTTCTTT. It yields the protein CASSGGSTEAFF.